This T cell receptor beta chain was captured by sequencing in a study of radiotherapy plus CTLA-4 blockade in lung cancer. The CDR3 consists of 14 residues. V lost 4 bases to trimming and J lost 6 bases; unmatched junction nucleotides: 7. Germline values: CDR1 SGHRS, CDR2 YFSETQ. Clones were sequenced by immunoSEQ multiplex PCR, and TCRdb holds only the in-frame ones, with some missing. Of 25,000 to 35,000 clones listed, 70% to 90% were seen once; the top ten hold approximately 23%. The chain couples TRBV5-1 to TRBJ2-1; 7 positions agree with TRBD2. This clonotype was obtained from a human donor with non-small cell lung cancer that progressed on radiotherapy plus ipilimumab. The source material was peripheral blood, sampled from a patient treated with radiotherapy plus ipilimumab. CDR3 in amino acids: CASSQPGGANEQFF. DNA for the CDR3: TGCGCCAGCAGCCAGCCGGGGGGAGCCAATGAGCAGTTCTTC. Full variable domain (remainder filled in from reference TRBV5-1 and TRBJ2-1): KAGVTQTPRYLIKTRGQQVTLSCSPISGHRSVSWYQQTPGQGLQFLFEYFSETQRNKGNFPGRFSGRQFSNSRSEMNVSTLELGDSALYLCASSQPGGANEQFFGPGTRLTVL.